These 17 T cell receptor beta chains originate from one sample sequenced in a study of blood T cell repertoires in COVID-19. Method: immunoSEQ multiplex PCR; TCRdb's copy keeps in-frame clones and lacks some. The data contain hundreds of thousands of clones, about 85% of them singletons. The sequencing sample was made of PBMCs or T cells enriched from blood (not recorded which). The receptors originated from a woman between 50 and 59 years old who had recovered from COVID-19.

The rearrangement joins TRBV27 to TRBJ2-1, with TRBD2 matching 8 bases. Germline V gene lookup returns CDR1 MNHEY and CDR2 SMNVEV (reference sequence). V lost 7 bases, J lost 4 bases, and 9 bases stayed unmatched. There are 15 residues in the CDR3. The CDR3 bases are TGTGCCAGCACAAAAGCCGGGACTAGTTACAATGAGCAGTTCTTC. Amino acids: CASTKAGTSYNEQFF.

V and J are TRBV6-5 and TRBJ2-5; 9 bases agree with TRBD2. The CDR3 spans 16 residues. The V gene's germline CDR1 is MNHEY and CDR2 SVGAGI. V shed 3 bases, J shed 5 bases, and the junction held 10 bases outside the gene matches. The CDR3 region has the DNA TGTGCCAGCAGTTATTGGGGCGGGAGCGGGGGGGAGACCCAGTACTTC. Translating it yields CASSYWGGSGGETQYF.

The chain links TRBV7-9 to TRBJ2-1; maybe TRBD1 (6 bases). The germline V gene has CDR1 SEHNR and CDR2 FQNEAQ (reference sequence). CDR3 length: 15 residues. Trimming pared 5 bases from V and 3 bases from J, leaving 14 bases between. The CDR3 DNA is TGTGCCAGCAGCCGCTCGGGACAAGTCTACAATGAGCAGTTCTTC. Translation gives CASSRSGQVYNEQFF.

CDR3 amino acids: CASSLYYRDSYEQYF. CDR3 nucleotides: TGTGCCAGCAGTTTATACTACCGGGACAGCTACGAGCAGTACTTC. The rearrangement uses TRBV28 and TRBJ2-7; 7 bases match TRBD1. V lost 1 base and J lost 3; bases outside the gene matches: 6. The CDR3 is 15 amino acids. The germline gives CDR1 MDHEN, CDR2 SYDVKM.

The chain combines TRBV5-1 with TRBJ1-3; TRBD1 might be the D (5 bases). This CDR3 is 14 amino acids long. Trimming removed 3 bases at V and 0 bases at J, with 7 bases between. Per germline, CDR1 SGHRS and CDR2 YFSETQ. The CDR3 DNA sequence: TGCGCCAGCAGCTCGACAGTCTCTGGAAACACCATATATTTT. The encoded protein is CASSSTVSGNTIYF.

This CDR3 is CASSLLGRDSQPQHF. CDR3 coding DNA: TGTGCCAGCAGTTTACTCGGGAGGGACAGTCAGCCCCAGCATTTT. The V call is TRBV28, the J call TRBJ1-5; TRBD1 aligns across 7 bases. Germline CDR1 MDHEN, CDR2 SYDVKM. V lost 2 bases and J lost 6; bases outside the gene matches: 7. The CDR3 has 15 amino acids.

The chain couples TRBV19 to TRBJ1-3; TRBD1 might be the D (6 bases). V lost 3 bases and J 0 bases, leaving 15 bases between the germline ends. CDR3 length: 17 residues. Germline lookup yields CDR1 LNHDA and CDR2 SQIVND (reference sequence). The CDR3 protein is CASSILRTAGSGNTIYF. CDR3 sequence (DNA): TGTGCCAGTAGTATTCTCAGGACAGCCGGCTCTGGAAACACCATATATTTT.

V gene TRBV30 combines with J gene TRBJ2-4; D may be TRBD1 (5 bases). The CDR3 consists of 15 residues. Germline V lookup: CDR1 GTSNPN, CDR2 SVGIG (reference sequence). Trimming stripped 0 bases from V and 8 bases from J, with 17 bases between. The CDR3 nucleotides read TGTGCCTGGAGTGTCTCCGAGACAGATGCAGACATTCAGTACTTC. This gives the protein CAWSVSETDADIQYF.

This rearrangement joins TRBV28 to TRBJ1-2; TRBD1 is a possible D gene (5 bases). CDR1 is MDHEN and CDR2 is SYDVKM in the germline V gene. Trimming pared 2 bases from V and 7 bases from J, leaving 8 bases between. The CDR3 length is 12 residues. The CDR3 region is CASSLGGGGYTF. The CDR3 DNA follows: TGTGCCAGCAGTTTAGGGGGGGGTGGCTACACCTTC.

This CDR3 reads CASSWNLNRQVDNYGYTF. The CDR3 DNA is TGTGCCAGCAGCTGGAACCTAAATCGACAGGTTGATAACTATGGCTACACCTTC. V gene TRBV5-5 combines with J gene TRBJ1-2; TRBD1 might be the D (6 bases). This CDR3 comprises 18 residues. Germline loops: CDR1 SGHKS, CDR2 YYEKEE (reference sequence). Between the trimmed V and J ends, which lost 3 bases and 1 base, there was a span of 22 bases. Filled out from reference TRBV5-5 and TRBJ1-2, the complete variable domain reads DAGVTQSPTHLIKTRGQQVTLRCSPISGHKSVSWYQQVLGQGPQFIFQYYEKEERGRGNFPDRFSARQFPNYSSELNVNALLLGDSALYLCASSWNLNRQVDNYGYTFGSGTRLTVV.

The V call is TRBV4-2, the J call TRBJ2-7; 9 nucleotides agree with TRBD1. This CDR3 has 17 amino acids. Germline assignment: CDR1 LGHNA and CDR2 YNFKEQ. After removal of 4 bases from V and 2 bases from J, the junction contained 12 bases not matched to a gene. CDR3 loop: CASSRGTGTGNTYEQYF. CDR3 coding DNA: TGTGCCAGCAGCCGGGGGACCGGGACAGGGAACACCTACGAGCAGTACTTC.

The V call is TRBV7-2, the J call TRBJ1-1, with TRBD1 as a possible D gene (6 bases). Germline V gives CDR1 SGHTA, CDR2 FQGNSA. V lost 5 bases, J lost 10 bases, and 11 bases lay in between. This CDR3 is built from 11 residues. The CDR3 coding sequence is TGTGCCAGCAGCCCGAACAGGGTAGCTTTCTTT. This translates into CASSPNRVAFF.

The V gene is TRBV6-6, the J gene TRBJ1-2, with 8 bases fitting TRBD1. Germline values: CDR1 MNHNY, CDR2 SVGAGI (reference sequence). J was trimmed by 6 bases and V by 4 bases; bases with no gene match: 7. This CDR3 spans 14 amino acids. The CDR3 DNA follows: TGTGCCAGCAGTTCTCAGGGGGCGCGGGATGGCTACACCTTC. Protein product: CASSSQGARDGYTF.

This chain connects TRBV9 to TRBJ2-1; no clear D. The germline CDR1 and CDR2 sequences are SGDLS and YYNGEE. The CDR3 is 12 amino acids. Trimming took off 4 bases at V and 5 bases at J, with 7 bases between the two ends. The CDR3 coding sequence is TGTGCCAGCAGCCACAGCAACAATGAGCAGTTCTTC. It encodes CASSHSNNEQFF.

The rearrangement joins TRBV9 to TRBJ1-2; 7 bases agree with TRBD1. The CDR3 loop spans 15 amino acids. V lost 2 bases to trimming and J lost 0 bases; unmatched junction nucleotides: 4. CDR1 is SGDLS and CDR2 is YYNGEE in the germline V gene. In DNA, the CDR3 is TGTGCCAGCAGCGTGGGACAGACACCTAACTATGGCTACACCTTC. It is translated as CASSVGQTPNYGYTF. Filled out from reference TRBV9 and TRBJ1-2, the complete variable domain reads DSGVTQTPKHLITATGQRVTLRCSPRSGDLSVYWYQQSLDQGLQFLIQYYNGEERAKGNILERFSAQQFPDLHSELNLSSLELGDSALYFCASSVGQTPNYGYTFGSGTRLTVV.

The chain employs TRBV13 and TRBJ1-1, with TRBD1 identical over 8 bases. With 5 bases clipped from V and 0 bases from J, the junction kept 5 bases outside the gene matches. The CDR3 contains 15 residues. Germline V gene sequence: CDR1 PRHDT, CDR2 FYEKMQ (reference sequence). CDR3 bases: TGTGCCAGCAGCGAAGACAGGGGTTTGAACACTGAAGCTTTCTTT. It yields the protein CASSEDRGLNTEAFF. The full variable domain, rest sourced from reference TRBV13 and TRBJ1-1, is AAGVIQSPRHLIKEKRETATLKCYPIPRHDTVYWYQQGPGQDPQFLISFYEKMQSDKGSIPDRFSAQQFSDYHSELNMSSLELGDSALYFCASSEDRGLNTEAFFGQGTRLTVV.

The rearrangement links TRBV7-9 to TRBJ1-1; D remains ambiguous. With 4 bases removed from V and 2 bases from J, the gap between germline ends came to 17 bases. This CDR3 has 16 amino acids. Per the germline V gene, CDR1 is SEHNR and CDR2 is FQNEAQ (reference sequence). This chain's CDR3 is CASSSMGAPLNTEAFF. CDR3 sequence (DNA): TGTGCCAGCAGCTCAATGGGAGCCCCCCTCAACACTGAAGCTTTCTTT.